Listed below are T cell receptor beta chains from one sample, sequenced in a study of T cells in Graves' hyperthyroidism and ophthalmopathy. TCRdb re-called the multiplex PCR reads through MiXCR, storing one row per CDR3 protein. Altogether over 450,000 distinct CDR3 sequences are present, about an eighth being singletons, with the ten largest covering 17%. What was sequenced was blood. These receptor sequences come from a woman aged 18 to 35 with Graves' hyperthyroidism. CDR3s include the opening cysteine and the closing phenylalanine or tryptophan. D genes are given only for firm matches. Rows may omit the clone size; those that give it use once, few, many or a size class.

J gene | V gene | D gene | clone size | CDR3 DNA | CDR3 protein
TRBJ2-1 | TRBV11-3 | TRBD2 | - | TGTGCCAGCAGCAAGGGACTAGCGGGAGGCTCCTTGGAGCAGTTCTTC | CASSKGLAGGSLEQFF
TRBJ2-1 | TRBV3-1 | TRBD2 | many | TGTGCCAGCAGCCAAGATCAAGCGGGAGGGTACAATGAGCAGTTCTTC | CASSQDQAGGYNEQFF
TRBJ2-1 | TRBV6-5 | TRBD2 | many | TGTGCCAGCAGTTACTCTCCACTAGCGGGGCTGTACAATGAGCAGTTCTTC | CASSYSPLAGLYNEQFF
TRBJ1-4 | TRBV19 | - | many | TGTGCCAGCGACCCGGGGGGCAATGAAAAACTGTTTTTT | CASDPGGNEKLFF
TRBJ2-1 | TRBV5-1 | - | many | TGCGCCAGCAGCTTGGTGGAGGGCGGTGAGCAGTTCTTC | CASSLVEGGEQFF
TRBJ2-2 | TRBV5-1 | - | many | TGCGCCAGCAGCTACCAAGCCACCGGGGAGCTGTTTTTT | CASSYQATGELFF
TRBJ2-1 | TRBV9 | - | - | TGTGCCAGCGCCTTAACGGAGTACAATGAGCAGTTCTTC | CASALTEYNEQFF
TRBJ1-5 | TRBV5-5 | - | - | TGTGCCAGCAGCCTTGGTATACCGTATAGCAATCAGCCCCAGCATTTT | CASSLGIPYSNQPQHF
TRBJ2-7 | TRBV3-1 | - | many | TGTGCCAGCAGCCCGGGCGCCTACGAGCAGTACTTC | CASSPGAYEQYF
TRBJ2-5 | TRBV20-1 | - | many | TGCAGTGCTCTGGAGGGCGCGGGGCAAGAGACCCAGTACTTC | CSALEGAGQETQYF
TRBJ1-2 | TRBV6-1 | TRBD1 | few | TGTGCCAGCAGTTACCGGGACAGGGGGCTTATCTACACCTTC | CASSYRDRGLIYTF
TRBJ1-1 | TRBV5-1 | - | many | TGCGCCAGCAGCGATTTTGGCTCGCGTACTGAAGCTTTCTTT | CASSDFGSRTEAFF
TRBJ1-1 | TRBV29-1 | - | few | TGCAGCGTTCCAGGCAGGGTGACGACTGAAGCTTTCTTT | CSVPGRVTTEAFF
TRBJ2-1 | TRBV6-2/TRBV6-3 | - | - | TGTGCCAGCAGTTTAAGGGTCGCTTCCTACAATGAGCAGTTCTTC | CASSLRVASYNEQFF
TRBJ2-4 | TRBV11-3 | TRBD1 | many | TGTGCCAGCAGCCCAGGAGGCGACAGGGGTAACATTCAGTACTTC | CASSPGGDRGNIQYF
TRBJ1-2 | TRBV9 | TRBD1 | few | TGTGCCAGCAGCGCCCACAGGGGGCAACTCTATGGCTACACCTTC | CASSAHRGQLYGYTF
TRBJ1-5 | TRBV10-3 | - | many | TGTGCCATCAGTGAGGGACTTCCCCAAGGTCAGCCCCAGCATTTT | CAISEGLPQGQPQHF
TRBJ1-5 | TRBV9 | TRBD1 | many | TGTGCCAGCAGCCCTGCGCCAGGGGGATATCAGCCCCAGCATTTT | CASSPAPGGYQPQHF
TRBJ2-2 | TRBV7-9 | TRBD2 | - | TGTGCCAGCAGCTTAGCGGGTGATAGCGGGAGGGCCAACACCGGGGAGCTGTTTTTT | CASSLAGDSGRANTGELFF
TRBJ2-5 | TRBV20-1 | - | - | TGCAGTGCTGGGCCTGAAGAGACCCAGTACTTC | CSAGPEETQYF
TRBJ1-2 | TRBV6-1 | TRBD1 | many | TGTGCCAGCAGTCCGGGACAGGGTCCCTATGGCTACACCTTC | CASSPGQGPYGYTF
TRBJ2-3 | TRBV12-3/TRBV12-4 | TRBD2 | once | TGTGCCAGCAGTTTAAGCGGGGGCACCGGGCAGACGGGGGATACGCAGTATTTT | CASSLSGGTGQTGDTQYF
TRBJ2-1 | TRBV5-1 | - | many | TGCGCCAGCAGCTTGAGGGCGGGGCCTAGTCACAATGAGCAGTTCTTC | CASSLRAGPSHNEQFF
TRBJ2-1 | TRBV4-1 | TRBD2 | few | TGCGCCAGCAGCCAAGATGGTAGCGGGAGGGGCAATGAGCAGTTCTTC | CASSQDGSGRGNEQFF
TRBJ1-1 | TRBV6-5 | - | many | TGTGCCAGCAGTTACCCCATCGGGACATTGGGCACTGAAGCTTTCTTT | CASSYPIGTLGTEAFF
TRBJ2-1 | TRBV27 | TRBD2 | - | TGTGCCAGCAGTTTCTTGGGTCTAGCGGGAGTCAATGAGCAGTTCTTC | CASSFLGLAGVNEQFF
TRBJ1-4 | TRBV29-1 | - | many | TGCAGCGCCGGTGATGAAAAACTGTTTTTT | CSAGDEKLFF
TRBJ1-1 | TRBV2 | - | many | TGTGCCAGCAGTGACACGGCGAACACTGAAGCTTTCTTT | CASSDTANTEAFF
TRBJ1-1 | TRBV7-9 | TRBD1 | - | TGTGCCAGCATCCCCCGGGACAGCCCTGAAGCTTTCTTT | CASIPRDSPEAFF
TRBJ2-3 | TRBV4-1 | - | many | TGCGCCAGCAGCCAAGGCACAGGGAGGGTCACAGATACGCAGTATTTT | CASSQGTGRVTDTQYF
TRBJ2-2 | TRBV30 | - | many | TGTGCCTGGAGTCGGCTTAGGGGAACCGGGGAGCTGTTTTTT | CAWSRLRGTGELFF
TRBJ2-3 | TRBV24-1 | - | few | TGTGCCACCAGTGATTATTCTGTCCTAGATACGCAGTATTTT | CATSDYSVLDTQYF
TRBJ1-1 | TRBV29-1 | - | - | TGCAGCGTTGAACTACCAACAGGATCCAGAGAAGCTTTCTTT | CSVELPTGSREAFF
TRBJ2-1 | TRBV5-1 | TRBD2 | few | TGCGCCGGCAGCCTAACGACTAGCGGGAGTTACAATGAGCAGTTCTTC | CAGSLTTSGSYNEQFF
TRBJ2-5 | TRBV12-3/TRBV12-4 | - | many | TGTGCCAGCAGTTTCGGGGACTCCTACCAAGAGACCCAGTACTTC | CASSFGDSYQETQYF
TRBJ1-1 | TRBV5-1 | - | many | TGCGCCAGCAGCTATGGCGAGGGCCCGAACACTGAAGCTTTCTTT | CASSYGEGPNTEAFF
TRBJ1-2 | TRBV6-1 | - | many | TGTGCCAGCGATACCAGGGTTGGCTACACCTTC | CASDTRVGYTF
TRBJ2-2 | TRBV11-3 | TRBD1 | many | TGTGCCAGCAGCCCCGGGGCAGGGGGCTACACCGGGGAGCTGTTTTTT | CASSPGAGGYTGELFF
TRBJ1-1 | TRBV7-9 | - | many | TGTGCCAGCCAAAGGGCCCGGGACACTGAAGCTTTCTTT | CASQRARDTEAFF
TRBJ2-2 | TRBV27 | - | - | TGTGCCAGCAGTAACAGGGCGACCGGGGAGCTGTTTTTT | CASSNRATGELFF
TRBJ1-5 | TRBV7-9 | - | few | TGTGCCAGCAGCTTAAACCAGGGTAGCAATCAGCCCCAGCATTTT | CASSLNQGSNQPQHF
TRBJ2-1 | TRBV19 | TRBD2 | - | TGTGCCAGTTCCACAGCGGGAGCGGTTAATGAGCAGTTCTTC | CASSTAGAVNEQFF
TRBJ1-6 | TRBV11-1 | TRBD1 | - | TGTGCCAGCAGTATCGACAGGGCCAAAAATTCACCCCTCCACTTT | CASSIDRAKNSPLHF
TRBJ2-3 | TRBV7-3 | - | - | TGTGCCAGCAGCTTAACTAGCCCGGGACTCCCAGATACGCAGTATTTT | CASSLTSPGLPDTQYF
TRBJ2-4 | TRBV12-3/TRBV12-4 | - | - | TGTGCCAGCAGCGGGACTTCACTAGCCAAAAACATTCAGTACTTC | CASSGTSLAKNIQYF
TRBJ2-3 | TRBV14 | TRBD2 | many | TGTGCCAGCAGCCAAGATTTCGGGACTAGCTCGACAGATACGCAGTATTTT | CASSQDFGTSSTDTQYF
TRBJ1-1 | TRBV11-2 | - | many | TGTGCCAGCAGCTTAGTTCAGGGTATTCCTGAAGCTTTCTTT | CASSLVQGIPEAFF
TRBJ2-7 | TRBV7-2 | - | - | TGTGCCAGCAGCTTAGCGCGGGGGCCCAGAAGGAAATACGAGCAGTACTTC | CASSLARGPRRKYEQYF
TRBJ1-1 | TRBV7-2 | - | many | TGTGCCAGCAGTTTGGGTAGAGTGAACACTGAAGCTTTCTTT | CASSLGRVNTEAFF